This T cell receptor beta chain was found in a study of shared clonotypes between healthy human individuals. Regarding the study as a whole: The study drew on few donors, limiting represented genetic and exposure-history diversity.

For this clone: Its specificity is unknown.

Authors' methods: Because ImmunoSEQ provided only junction sequences with no quality scores, the filtering differed. Sequenced by immunoSEQ multiplex PCR; TCRdb stores in-frame clones only, minus some. V and J calls and clone size are those listed in that table; D and trimming were worked out from the DNA. Seen here are about 520,000 clones, 70% to 85% observed once, and the top ten hold more than 10%. The clonotype originates from a woman aged 40 to 55 in good health. Some clones in this sample may be carry-over from other donors' samples. Sequencing used PBMCs.

The CDR3 DNA is TGTGCCAGCTCTGTGGAGAAGGCCGGCACCGGGGAGCTGTTTTTT. Translation: CASSVEKAGTGELFF. The gene calls are TRBV6-1 and TRBJ2-2; no reliable D call. Germline assignment: CDR1 MNHNS and CDR2 SASEGT. The CDR3 spans 15 residues. Trimming took 8 bases from V and 4 from J, leaving 17 bases between them.